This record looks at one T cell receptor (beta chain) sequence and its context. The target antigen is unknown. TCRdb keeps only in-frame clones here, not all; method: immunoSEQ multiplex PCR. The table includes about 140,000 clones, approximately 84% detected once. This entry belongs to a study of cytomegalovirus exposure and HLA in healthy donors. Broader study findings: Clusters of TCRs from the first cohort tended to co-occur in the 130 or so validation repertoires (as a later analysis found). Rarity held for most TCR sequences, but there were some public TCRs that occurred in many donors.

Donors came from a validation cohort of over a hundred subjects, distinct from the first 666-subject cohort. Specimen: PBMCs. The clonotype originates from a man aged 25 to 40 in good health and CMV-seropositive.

CDR3 nucleotide sequence: TGTGCCAGCAGCTTTAGGGGTAACACTGAAGCTTTCTTT. Protein: CASSFRGNTEAFF. The V and J genes are TRBV7-8 and TRBJ1-1, with D perhaps matching TRBD1 (5 bases). Per the germline V gene, CDR1 is SGHVS and CDR2 is FQNEAQ. Trimming took off 3 bases at V and 2 bases at J, with 7 bases between the two ends. The CDR3 runs to 13 residues. Based on the CDR3 plus reference TRBV7-8 and TRBJ1-1, the full variable domain is GAGVSQSPRYKVAKRGQDVALRCDPISGHVSLFWYQQALGQGPEFLTYFQNEAQLDKSGLPSDRFFAERPEGSVSTLKIQRTQQEDSAVYLCASSFRGNTEAFFGQGTRLTVV.